This is a list of T cell receptor beta chains from one sample in a study of blood T cells in healthy people across ages. TCRdb fed the 5' RACE reads into MiXCR, producing one record per CDR3 protein. In the table there are 1.5 million to 2 million distinct CDR3 sequences, about 28% of which are singletons. The sequenced material came from blood. These TCRs come from a woman aged 30 to 39 in good health. Both conserved end residues are part of each CDR3. A D gene is named only where the DNA matches it firmly. Some rows mark clone size as missing; the rest say once, few, many or name a class of expanded clone.

j_call clone_size d_call v_call cdr3_aa cdr3_nt
TRBJ2-1 . TRBD2 TRBV5-1 CASSRWTSGTDEQFF TGCGCCAGCAGCCGTTGGACTAGCGGGACCGATGAGCAGTTCTTC
TRBJ2-3 . . TRBV5-1 CASSSIRQPLAVGGPTDTQYF TGCGCCAGCAGCTCAATTCGTCAACCATTAGCGGTGGGGGGCCCGACAGATACGCAGTATTTT
TRBJ1-5 few . TRBV20-1 CSASLNPNSNQPQHF TGCAGTGCCTCGTTGAACCCCAATAGCAATCAGCCCCAGCATTTT
TRBJ2-5 . TRBD1 TRBV2 CASSENRGGETQYF TGTGCCAGCAGTGAAAACAGGGGCGGAGAGACCCAGTACTTC
TRBJ1-4 few . TRBV11-2 CASSLVVAGEYSATNEKLFF TGTGCCAGCAGCTTAGTGGTGGCAGGGGAGTACTCTGCAACTAATGAAAAACTGTTTTTT
TRBJ2-7 few TRBD1 TRBV5-1 CASNFRQGASYEQYF TGCGCCAGCAACTTCCGCCAGGGGGCCAGCTACGAGCAGTACTTC
TRBJ1-5 . . TRBV20-1 CSAGPGQGNQPQHF TGCAGTGCTGGACCGGGTCAGGGCAATCAGCCCCAGCATTTT
TRBJ1-4 . . TRBV20-1 CSARDRDGGEKLFF TGCAGTGCTAGAGACCGGGACGGTGGTGAAAAACTGTTTTTT
TRBJ2-6 . . TRBV13 CASSSQQEGNNVLTF TGTGCCAGCAGCTCACAACAGGAAGGAAACAACGTCCTGACTTTC
TRBJ2-7 . . TRBV12-3/TRBV12-4 CASTNEFYEQYF TGTGCCAGCACCAACGAGTTCTACGAGCAGTACTTC
TRBJ2-1 few TRBD2 TRBV18 CASSPAQRGVNEQFF TGTGCCAGCTCACCAGCCCAGCGGGGGGTCAATGAGCAGTTCTTC
TRBJ2-7 few TRBD1 TRBV3-1 CASSQRAGGNYNEQYF TGTGCCAGCAGCCAAAGAGCAGGGGGCAATTACAATGAGCAGTACTTC
TRBJ1-2 many . TRBV29-1 CSVVGQNYGYTF TGCAGCGTTGTGGGTCAGAACTATGGCTACACCTTC
TRBJ2-3 many . TRBV5-1 CASRTGTSTDTQYF TGCGCCAGCAGAACGGGGACTAGCACAGATACGCAGTATTTT
TRBJ1-1 few . TRBV28 CASTKGGPPNTEAFF TGTGCCAGCACCAAGGGGGGCCCCCCGAACACTGAAGCTTTCTTT
TRBJ1-2 many . TRBV6-1 CASSSSGSGYTF TGTGCCAGCAGCTCCTCTGGCTCTGGCTACACCTTC
TRBJ1-2 many . TRBV4-1 CASSSHPASLTAGYTF TGCGCCAGCTCGTCGCATCCTGCGTCCCTCACCGCCGGCTACACCTTC
TRBJ1-2 many TRBD1 TRBV6-2/TRBV6-3 CASSTRTGGYGYTF TGTGCCAGCAGTACACGGACAGGGGGCTATGGCTACACCTTC